This T cell receptor beta chain was retrieved from a study of OX40 agonist ivuxolimab in advanced cancers. Whole-study context: Treatment received earlier with anti-PD-1, anti-PD-L1 or anti-CTLA-4 agents was allowed, and over 30% had some.

TCRdb's table, derived via immunoSEQ multiplex PCR, lists solely in-frame clones and lacks some. The data contain approximately 57,000 clones, 88% of them singletons. Trimming shortened V by 4 bases and J by 3 bases, and 16 bases separated the two germline ends. The germline V gene has CDR1 MGHRA and CDR2 YSYEKL. CDR3 length equals 15 residues. This sequence joins TRBV4-1 and TRBJ2-7, with D possibly TRBD2 on 6 matching bases. The input for sequencing was CD4+ or CD8+ T cells sorted from blood, taken in a trial of the OX40 agonist ivuxolimab. The clonotype was recovered from an adult with an advanced solid tumor such as melanoma, head and neck, liver or kidney cancer. CDR3 sequence (DNA): TGCGCCAGCAGCCCGACAGTGAGGGGAGGCTACGAGCAGTACTTC. Translation gives CASSPTVRGGYEQYF.